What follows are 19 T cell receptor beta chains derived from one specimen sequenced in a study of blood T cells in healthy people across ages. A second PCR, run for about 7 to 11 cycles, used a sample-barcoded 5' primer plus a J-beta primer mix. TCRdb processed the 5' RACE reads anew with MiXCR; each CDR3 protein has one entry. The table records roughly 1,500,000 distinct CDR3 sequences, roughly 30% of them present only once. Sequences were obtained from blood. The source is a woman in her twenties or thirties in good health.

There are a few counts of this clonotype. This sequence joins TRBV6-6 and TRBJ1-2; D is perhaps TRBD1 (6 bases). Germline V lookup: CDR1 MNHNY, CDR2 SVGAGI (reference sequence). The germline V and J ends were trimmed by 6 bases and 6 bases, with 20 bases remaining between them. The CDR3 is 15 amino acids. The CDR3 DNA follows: TGTGCCAGCAGACCCACAGGAAGGGGGGATGATGGCTACACCTTC. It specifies CASRPTGRGDDGYTF.

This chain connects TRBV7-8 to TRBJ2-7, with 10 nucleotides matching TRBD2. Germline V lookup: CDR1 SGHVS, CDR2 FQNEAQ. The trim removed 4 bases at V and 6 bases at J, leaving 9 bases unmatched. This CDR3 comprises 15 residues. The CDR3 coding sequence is TGTGCCAGCAGCTCGCTAGCGGGGGTGCCCTCCGAGCAGTACTTC. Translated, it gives CASSSLAGVPSEQYF.

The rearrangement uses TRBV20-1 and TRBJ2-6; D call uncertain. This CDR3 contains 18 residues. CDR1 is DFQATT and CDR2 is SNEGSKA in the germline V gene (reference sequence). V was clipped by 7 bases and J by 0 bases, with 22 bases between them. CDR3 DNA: TGCAGTGTCTCCGAAGCTAGTCTAACCAACTCTGGGGCCAACGTCCTGACTTTC. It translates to CSVSEASLTNSGANVLTF.

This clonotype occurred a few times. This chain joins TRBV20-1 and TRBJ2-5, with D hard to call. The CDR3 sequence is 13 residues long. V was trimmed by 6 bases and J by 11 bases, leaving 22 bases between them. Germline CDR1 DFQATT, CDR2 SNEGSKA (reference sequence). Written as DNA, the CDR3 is TGCAGTGCCTTCCAGACAAGGCTTCGGCAGCAGTACTTC. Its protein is CSAFQTRLRQQYF.

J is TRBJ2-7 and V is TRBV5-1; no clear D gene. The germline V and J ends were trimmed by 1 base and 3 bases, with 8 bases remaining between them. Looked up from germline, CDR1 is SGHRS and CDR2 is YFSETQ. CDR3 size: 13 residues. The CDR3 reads CASSLKALYEQYF. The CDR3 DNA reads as TGCGCCAGCAGCTTGAAGGCGCTCTACGAGCAGTACTTC. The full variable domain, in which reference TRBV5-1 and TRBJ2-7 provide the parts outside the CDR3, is KAGVTQTPRYLIKTRGQQVTLSCSPISGHRSVSWYQQTPGQGLQFLFEYFSETQRNKGNFPGRFSGRQFSNSRSEMNVSTLELGDSALYLCASSLKALYEQYFGPGTRLTVT.

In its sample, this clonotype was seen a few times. In DNA form, the CDR3 reads TGTGCCAGCTCAGCCAGTGAGAATTCACCCCTCCACTTT. It specifies CASSASENSPLHF. This chain links TRBV6-4 with TRBJ1-6; D ambiguous. Germline V gene sequence: CDR1 MRHNA, CDR2 SNTAGT. Trimming took 8 bases from V and 7 from J, leaving 12 bases between them. The CDR3 runs to 13 residues.

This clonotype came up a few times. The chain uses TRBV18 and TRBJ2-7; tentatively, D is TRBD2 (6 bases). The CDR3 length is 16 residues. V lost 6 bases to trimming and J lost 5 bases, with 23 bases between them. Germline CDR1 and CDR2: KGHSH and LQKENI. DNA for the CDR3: TGTGCCAGCTCCCTCAGGCGGGGCCCGGATCGCCACGAGCAGTACTTC. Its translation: CASSLRRGPDRHEQYF.

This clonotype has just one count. The CDR3 DNA reads as TGTGCCAGCAGCTTTAGGGGACAGAGGTACAATGAGCAGTTCTTC. Translation gives CASSFRGQRYNEQFF. V gene TRBV11-3 combines with J gene TRBJ2-1; 7 nucleotides agree with TRBD1. V dropped 3 bases and J dropped 4; count of bases not matched to a gene: 6. The CDR3 is 15 amino acids. Germline-derived CDR1 and CDR2 are SGHNT and YENEEA.

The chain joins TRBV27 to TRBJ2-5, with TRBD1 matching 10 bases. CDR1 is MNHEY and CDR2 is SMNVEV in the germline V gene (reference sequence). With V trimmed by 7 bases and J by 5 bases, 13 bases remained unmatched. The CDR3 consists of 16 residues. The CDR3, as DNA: TGTGCCAGCACGCCAGACCGGGACAGGGGAGATGAGACCCAGTACTTC. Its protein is CASTPDRDRGDETQYF.

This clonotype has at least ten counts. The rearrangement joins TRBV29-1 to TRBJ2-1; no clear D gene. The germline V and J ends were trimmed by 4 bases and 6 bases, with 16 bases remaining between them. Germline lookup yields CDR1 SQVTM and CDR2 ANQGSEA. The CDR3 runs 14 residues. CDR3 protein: CSVAPTRATNEQFF. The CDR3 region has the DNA TGCAGCGTTGCTCCGACCCGAGCTACCAATGAGCAGTTCTTC.

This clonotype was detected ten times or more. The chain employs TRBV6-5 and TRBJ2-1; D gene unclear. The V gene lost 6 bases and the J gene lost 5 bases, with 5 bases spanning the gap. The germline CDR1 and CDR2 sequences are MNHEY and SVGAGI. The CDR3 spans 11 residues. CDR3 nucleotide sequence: TGTGCCAGCAGACGGGACAATGAGCAGTTCTTC. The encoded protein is CASRRDNEQFF.

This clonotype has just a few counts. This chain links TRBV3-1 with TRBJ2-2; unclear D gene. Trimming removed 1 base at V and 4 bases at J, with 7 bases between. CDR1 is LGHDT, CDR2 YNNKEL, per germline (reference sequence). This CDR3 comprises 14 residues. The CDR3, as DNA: TGTGCCAGCAGCCAAGTAAGACCCACCGGGGAGCTGTTTTTT. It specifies CASSQVRPTGELFF. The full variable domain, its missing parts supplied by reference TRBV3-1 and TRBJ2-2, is DTAVSQTPKYLVTQMGNDKSIKCEQNLGHDTMYWYKQDSKKFLKIMFSYNNKELIINETVPNRFSPKSPDKAHLNLHINSLELGDSAVYFCASSQVRPTGELFFGEGSRLTVL.

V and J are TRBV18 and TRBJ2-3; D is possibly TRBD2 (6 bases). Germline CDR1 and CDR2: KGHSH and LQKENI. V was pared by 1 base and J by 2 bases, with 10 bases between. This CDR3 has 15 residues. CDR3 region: CASSPRASDTDTQYF. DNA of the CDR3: TGTGCCAGCTCACCACGGGCTAGCGACACAGATACGCAGTATTTT. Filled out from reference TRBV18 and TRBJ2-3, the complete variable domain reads NAGVMQNPRHLVRRRGQEARLRCSPMKGHSHVYWYRQLPEEGLKFMVYLQKENIIDESGMPKERFSAEFPKEGPSILRIQQVVRGDSAAYFCASSPRASDTDTQYFGPGTRLTVL.

DNA for the CDR3: TGTGCCAGCAGCTCCAACGTCGGGGGGCCCGAGGGCACTGAAGCTTTCTTT. Protein sequence: CASSSNVGGPEGTEAFF. The J gene is TRBJ1-1, the V gene TRBV6-6, with D possibly TRBD1 on 6 matching bases. This CDR3 has 17 residues. Between the trimmed V and J ends, which lost 6 bases and 4 bases, there was a span of 24 bases. Germline CDR1 is MNHNY and CDR2 is SVGAGI (reference sequence).

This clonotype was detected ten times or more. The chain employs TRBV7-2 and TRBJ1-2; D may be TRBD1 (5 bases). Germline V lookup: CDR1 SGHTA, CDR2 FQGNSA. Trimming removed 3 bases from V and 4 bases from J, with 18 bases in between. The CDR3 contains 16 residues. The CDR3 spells CASSLRGLGGGYGYTF. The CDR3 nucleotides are TGTGCCAGCAGCTTGAGGGGCCTCGGAGGTGGCTATGGCTACACCTTC.

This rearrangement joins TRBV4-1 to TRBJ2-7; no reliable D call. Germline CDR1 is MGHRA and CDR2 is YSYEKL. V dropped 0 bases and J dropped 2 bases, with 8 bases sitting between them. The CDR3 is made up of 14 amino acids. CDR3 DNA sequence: TGCGCCAGCAGCCAAGAGGCTCAGACCTACGAGCAGTACTTC. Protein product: CASSQEAQTYEQYF.

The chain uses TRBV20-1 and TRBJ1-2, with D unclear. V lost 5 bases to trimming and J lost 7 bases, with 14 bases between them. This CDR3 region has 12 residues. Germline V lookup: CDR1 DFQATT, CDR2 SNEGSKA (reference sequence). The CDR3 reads CSASPGVVGYTF. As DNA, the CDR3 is TGCAGTGCTTCCCCGGGAGTGGTTGGCTACACCTTC.

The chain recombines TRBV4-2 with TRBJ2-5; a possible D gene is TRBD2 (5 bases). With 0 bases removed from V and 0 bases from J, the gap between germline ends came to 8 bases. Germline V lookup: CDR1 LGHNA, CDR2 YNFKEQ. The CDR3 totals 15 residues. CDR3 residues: CASSQEGADQETQYF. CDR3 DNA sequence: TGTGCCAGCAGCCAAGAAGGAGCGGACCAAGAGACCCAGTACTTC.

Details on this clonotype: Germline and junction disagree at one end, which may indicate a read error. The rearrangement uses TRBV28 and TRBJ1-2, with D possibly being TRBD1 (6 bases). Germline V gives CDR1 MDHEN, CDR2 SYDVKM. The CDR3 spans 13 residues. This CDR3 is CASSLNRAHGHTF. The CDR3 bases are TGTGCCAGCAGTTTGAACAGGGCCCATGGCCACACCTTC.